The clone carrying this T cell receptor (beta chain) was seen at least ten times. Its cognate antigen is unknown. Both TRBC1 and TRBC2 were covered by a beta constant-region primer of two equimolar oligonucleotides. Using its own MiXCR run on the UMI-ligation and nested PCR reads, TCRdb lists one record per CDR3 protein. The data contain 81,000 or so distinct CDR3 sequences, 7% of them singletons. The data were taken from a study of naive and memory T cell subsets. Study-wide results and caveats: In naive cells, over 85% of TCR sequences were seen only once.

V was clipped by 7 bases and J by 2 bases; unmatched bases: 10. Per the germline V gene, CDR1 is DFQATT and CDR2 is SNEGSKA (reference sequence). This CDR3 comprises 14 residues. J is TRBJ2-7 and V is TRBV20-1, with 8 nucleotides matching TRBD1. This TCR came from a human donor in good health. Sequencing was done on a sample of central memory CD4+ T cells from blood. DNA for the CDR3: TGCAGTGGCTTGACAGGGGCTCCGGCCTACGAGCAGTACTTC. It is translated as CSGLTGAPAYEQYF.